These 10 T cell receptor beta chains originate from one sample sequenced in a study of T cells in Graves' hyperthyroidism and ophthalmopathy. There were TCR beta CDR3 regions amplified from RNA transcripts. The HTBI primer set was used in a first-round RT-PCR of the TCR CDR3. TCRdb independently ran MiXCR on the multiplex PCR reads; one entry per CDR3 protein. The profile shows some 250,000 distinct CDR3 sequences, approximately 14% of them singletons. Source material: blood. The receptors come from a woman in her forties with Graves' hyperthyroidism that later progressed to Graves' ophthalmopathy.

The chain has TRBV10-2 and TRBJ1-2; TRBD1 is a possible D gene (6 bases). Per germline, CDR1 WSHSY and CDR2 SAAADI. This CDR3 contains 13 residues. Trimming took 10 bases from V and 1 from J, leaving 13 bases between them. As DNA, the CDR3 is TGCGCCACCAGGACAGCCATTAACTATGGCTACACCTTC. Translation: CATRTAINYGYTF.

The sample holds many counts of this clonotype. The chain links TRBV5-4 to TRBJ2-1, with a weak D call TRBD2 (5 bases). Germline V lookup: CDR1 SGHNT, CDR2 YYREEE (reference sequence). Trimming cost V 3 bases and J 0 bases, with 13 bases left between them. This CDR3 region has 16 residues. The CDR3 reads CASSSFSVSSYNEQFF. The CDR3 DNA is TGTGCCAGCAGCTCTTTTAGCGTGAGCTCCTACAATGAGCAGTTCTTC.

This clonotype was observed a few times. CDR3 sequence: CASSFTGTPSEQFF. DNA of the CDR3: TGCGCCAGCAGCTTCACCGGGACACCGAGTGAGCAGTTCTTC. This chain joins TRBV5-1 and TRBJ2-1; perhaps TRBD1 as D (6 bases). V was clipped by 2 bases and J by 9 bases, with 15 bases between them. The CDR3 has 14 amino acids. Germline V CDR1 and CDR2: SGHRS, YFSETQ.

There are a few counts of this clonotype. This sequence joins TRBV11-2 and TRBJ2-7; D gene ambiguous. CDR3 length equals 13 residues. Trimming removed 3 bases from V and 0 bases from J, with 6 bases in between. Germline V lookup: CDR1 SGHAT, CDR2 FQNNGV. In nucleotides, the CDR3 is TGTGCCAGCAGCTTCCGAAGCTCCTACGAGCAGTACTTC. Residues: CASSFRSSYEQYF.

About this clonotype: A read error may explain this, as a much larger clone is one base away. Likely a read error: the CDR3 ends without its conserved phenylalanine or tryptophan. The V call is TRBV20-1, the J call TRBJ2-3; D is ambiguous. V gave up 1 base and J gave up 0 bases, with 8 bases separating them. Germline loops: CDR1 DFQATT, CDR2 SNEGSKA (reference sequence). The CDR3 is 14 amino acids. CDR3 sequence (DNA): TGCAGTGCTAGAGTGACGGCTAGCACAGATACGCAGTATTAT. Translated, it gives CSARVTASTDTQYY.

This clonotype has at least ten counts. The J gene is TRBJ2-2, the V gene TRBV10-3; 13 positions match TRBD2. The CDR3 length is 15 residues. The trim removed 4 bases at V and 7 bases at J, leaving 3 bases unmatched. Germline-derived CDR1 and CDR2 are ENHRY and SYGVKD. The CDR3 DNA sequence: TGTGCCATCAGTGGGACTAGCGGGAGTATCGGGGAGCTGTTTTTT. Amino acids: CAISGTSGSIGELFF.

About this clonotype: A read error may account for a junction end that differs from germline. DNA for the CDR3: TGCAGTGTTAGAGGTCTAGCGGGAAAAGGGGCCAAAAACATTCAGTACTTC. This codes for CSVRGLAGKGAKNIQYF. The rearrangement uses TRBV20-1 and TRBJ2-4; 9 bases match TRBD2. Germline V gene data show CDR1 as DFQATT and CDR2 as SNEGSKA (reference sequence). This CDR3 is built from 17 residues.

This clonotype was seen ten or more times. The CDR3 protein is CSAAGTSGSGEQFF. The CDR3 bases are TGCAGTGCTGCCGGGACTAGCGGGAGTGGTGAGCAGTTCTTC. This chain connects TRBV20-1 to TRBJ2-1; 14 bases agree with TRBD2. The germline CDR1 and CDR2 sequences are DFQATT and SNEGSKA (reference sequence). With 5 bases clipped from V and 9 bases from J, the junction kept 6 bases outside the gene matches. This CDR3 is built from 14 residues.

This clonotype showed up many times. The chain uses TRBV29-1 and TRBJ2-5; D is unresolved. The CDR3 runs 12 residues. V was clipped by 4 bases and J by 0 bases, with 6 bases between them. Germline V gene data show CDR1 as SQVTM and CDR2 as ANQGSEA. The CDR3 here is CSVGQYQETQYF. Written as DNA, the CDR3 is TGCAGCGTTGGTCAGTACCAAGAGACCCAGTACTTC.

This clonotype showed up many times. The chain joins TRBV4-1 to TRBJ2-1, with 9 bases matching TRBD1. Looked up from germline, CDR1 is MGHRA and CDR2 is YSYEKL. The V segment lost 4 bases and the J segment 4 bases; nucleotides outside the gene matches: 11. The CDR3 is 17 residues long. The CDR3 here is CASSRGSGTGLYNEQFF. In nucleotides, the CDR3 is TGCGCCAGCAGCCGGGGTTCCGGGACAGGGCTGTACAATGAGCAGTTCTTC.